Listed below are T cell receptor beta chains from one sample, sequenced in a study of shared clonotypes between healthy human individuals. The protocol was immunoSEQ multiplex PCR, while the TCRdb copy is restricted to in-frame clones and leaves out a portion. The table records around 980,000 clones, around three quarters of them present only once. Sequencing used memory CD4+ T cells from PBMCs. These receptor sequences come from a man between 18 and 35 years old in good health. Some clones in this sample may be carry-over from other donors' samples. CDR3s include the opening cysteine and the closing phenylalanine or tryptophan. A D gene is named only where the DNA matches it firmly. Not every row has a clone size; where given, it reads once, few, many or a size class.

V gene,clone size,J gene,D gene,CDR3 DNA,CDR3 protein
TRBV9,few,TRBJ2-6,-,TGTGCCAGCAGCCGAGGGAGGTCTGGGGCCAACGTCCTGACTTTC,CASSRGRSGANVLTF
TRBV7-9,-,TRBJ2-7,-,TGTGCCAGCAGCCTACAACAGGTAACCTACGAGCAGTACTTC,CASSLQQVTYEQYF
TRBV5-4,-,TRBJ2-7,TRBD2,TGTGCCAGCAGCTACACTAGCGGGAGACCCCAGGGCTACGAGCAGTACTTC,CASSYTSGRPQGYEQYF
TRBV5-1,-,TRBJ2-1,TRBD2,TGCGCCAGCAGCTTGACGGGACTAGCGGGACTGTGGGGTTCCGGTGAGCAGTTCTTC,CASSLTGLAGLWGSGEQFF
TRBV11-2,-,TRBJ2-5,-,TGTGCCAGCAGCTTAGGTGGGGGGCATAGTGAGACCCAGTACTTC,CASSLGGGHSETQYF
TRBV20-1,-,TRBJ1-2,-,TGCAGTGTGGACAGAACTAGTGGCTACACCTTC,CSVDRTSGYTF
TRBV7-2,once,TRBJ1-2,TRBD1,TGTGCCAGCAGCTTAGGGACAGGGGGGTATGACTATGGCTACACCTTC,CASSLGTGGYDYGYTF
TRBV7-3,-,TRBJ2-1,TRBD2,TGTGCCAGCAGCTATCTAGCGGCCTCCTACAATGAGCAGTTCTTC,CASSYLAASYNEQFF
TRBV7-9,-,TRBJ1-1,-,TGTGCCAGCAGCTTAGAGCAAACCCGGCCAGAAGCTTTCTTT,CASSLEQTRPEAFF
TRBV5-1,-,TRBJ1-1,TRBD1,TGCGCCAGCAGCTTGCAGGGGGCTCGAACTGAAGCTTTCTTT,CASSLQGARTEAFF
TRBV14,-,TRBJ2-2,-,TGTGCCAGCAGCCCGGTCCAAAACACCGGGGAGCTGTTTTTT,CASSPVQNTGELFF
TRBV28,-,TRBJ2-1,-,TGTGCCATTCAGGACCCCAGGGCCTACAATGAGCAGTTCTTC,CAIQDPRAYNEQFF
TRBV30,-,TRBJ2-5,-,TGTGCCTGGAGTGTGGGGGGCCGCGGGACCCAGTACTTC,CAWSVGGRGTQYF
TRBV5-6,-,TRBJ2-1,-,TGTGCCAGCAGCTTGGGGGCTTTAAACCACAATGAGCAGTTCTTC,CASSLGALNHNEQFF
TRBV4-1,-,TRBJ1-4,-,TGCGCCAGCAGCCAAGTAAACCCGGGGGTGGGCACTAATGAAAAACTGTTTTTT,CASSQVNPGVGTNEKLFF
TRBV13,-,TRBJ1-5,-,TGTGCCAGCAGGCGGTATAGCAATCAGCCCCAGCATTTT,CASRRYSNQPQHF
TRBV19,-,TRBJ2-1,-,TGTGCCAGTAGTATAGGGGGGTACTCCTACAATGAGCAGTTCTTC,CASSIGGYSYNEQFF
TRBV6-5,-,TRBJ2-3,-,TGTGCCAGCAGAACCCGGGGAGATACGCAGTATTTT,CASRTRGDTQYF
TRBV6-6,-,TRBJ2-5,-,TGTGCCAGCAGCCGAGCACAAGAGACCCAGTACTTC,CASSRAQETQYF
TRBV30,-,TRBJ1-5,-,TGTGCCTGCAACAGGGAGAGGGAGCCCCAGCATTTT,CACNREREPQHF
TRBV7-2,-,TRBJ2-4,TRBD1,TGTGCCAGCAGCTTAGCCCTGACAGGGGGGGTAAACATTCAGTACTTC,CASSLALTGGVNIQYF
TRBV19,-,TRBJ1-2,-,TGTGCCAGTAGTATGTGGGAGGGGAACTATGGCTACACCTTC,CASSMWEGNYGYTF
TRBV5-1,-,TRBJ2-5,TRBD1,TGCGCCAGCAGTTGGGACAGTGCCACAGAGACCCAGTACTTC,CASSWDSATETQYF
TRBV10-3,-,TRBJ2-3,TRBD2,TGTGCCATCAGTGAGTCGCCTACTAGCGGGAGGGCGGGAGATACGCAGTATTTT,CAISESPTSGRAGDTQYF